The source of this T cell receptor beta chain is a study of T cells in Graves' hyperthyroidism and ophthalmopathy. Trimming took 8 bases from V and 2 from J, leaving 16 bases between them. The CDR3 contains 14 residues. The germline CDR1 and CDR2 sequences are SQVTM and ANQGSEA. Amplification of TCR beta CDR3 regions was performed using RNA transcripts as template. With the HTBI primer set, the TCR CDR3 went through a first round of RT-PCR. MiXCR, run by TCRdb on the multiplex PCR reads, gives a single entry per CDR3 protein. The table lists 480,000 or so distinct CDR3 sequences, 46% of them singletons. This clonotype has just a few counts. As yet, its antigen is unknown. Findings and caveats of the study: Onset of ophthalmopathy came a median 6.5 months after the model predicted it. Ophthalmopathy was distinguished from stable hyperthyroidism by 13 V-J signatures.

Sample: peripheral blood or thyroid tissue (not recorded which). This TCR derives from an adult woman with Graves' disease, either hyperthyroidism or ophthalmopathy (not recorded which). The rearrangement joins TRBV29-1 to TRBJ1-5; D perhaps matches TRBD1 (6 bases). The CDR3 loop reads CSITQGDGNQPQHF. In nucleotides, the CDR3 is TGCAGCATCACACAGGGAGACGGCAATCAGCCCCAGCATTTT.